This T cell receptor beta chain originates from a study of beta chain features in type 1 diabetes. Across the whole study: The examined sorted cells totaled approximately 100 million across samples. Regarding the study as a whole: The naive, central memory and Treg TCRB repertoires of patients appeared to be more similar to one another than those of healthy donors. In cDNA sequencing, cells with high TCR expression could be over-represented.

On this clone itself: The antigen is unknown.

Investigators reverse transcribed all isolated RNA, so they sequenced expressed TCRB transcripts. The repertoire was sequenced with immunoSEQ multiplex PCR; TCRdb's copy has only in-frame clones and lacks some. The table records 600,000 to 650,000 clones, around 15% of them present only once. This CDR3 contains 18 residues. V shed 3 bases, J shed 7 bases, and the junction held 12 bases outside the gene matches. Germline V lookup: CDR1 ENHRY, CDR2 SYGVKD. This chain links TRBV10-3 with TRBJ2-7; 16 bases fit TRBD2. Sequenced input: naive CD4+ T cells from blood. This clonotype originated in a man between 18 and 35 years old in good health. In DNA, the CDR3 is TGTGCCATCAGTGATCCGGGACTAGCGGGAGGGAAGAGGGGAGAGCAGTACTTC. It is translated as CAISDPGLAGGKRGEQYF.